This T cell receptor beta chain is drawn from a study of blood T cell repertoires in COVID-19. Overall study context: PBMCs, B-cell-depleted T cells, or T cells provided the cDNA or gDNA that made up the material.

Authors' analysis steps: Counts of nucleated cells, estimated from reference gene primer amplification, were obtained. Produced via immunoSEQ multiplex PCR; TCRdb's table is partial and in-frame only. The DNA gave D and trimming, while V, J and clone size come from that table. The repertoire holds about 240,000 clones, around 84% seen once, with less than 8.5% in the top ten. The CDR3 length is 14 residues. The J segment lost 7 bases and the V segment lost 3 bases, leaving 3 bases of the junction unmatched. Per germline, CDR1 LNHDA and CDR2 SQIVND (reference sequence). The chain couples TRBV19 to TRBJ2-2; TRBD1 aligns across 9 bases. This clonotype originated in an older woman with active or convalescent COVID-19. Sequenced sample: peripheral blood. The CDR3 DNA follows: TGTGCCAGTAGTATCACAGGGGGCGGCGGGGAGCTGTTTTTT. Protein: CASSITGGGGELFF.